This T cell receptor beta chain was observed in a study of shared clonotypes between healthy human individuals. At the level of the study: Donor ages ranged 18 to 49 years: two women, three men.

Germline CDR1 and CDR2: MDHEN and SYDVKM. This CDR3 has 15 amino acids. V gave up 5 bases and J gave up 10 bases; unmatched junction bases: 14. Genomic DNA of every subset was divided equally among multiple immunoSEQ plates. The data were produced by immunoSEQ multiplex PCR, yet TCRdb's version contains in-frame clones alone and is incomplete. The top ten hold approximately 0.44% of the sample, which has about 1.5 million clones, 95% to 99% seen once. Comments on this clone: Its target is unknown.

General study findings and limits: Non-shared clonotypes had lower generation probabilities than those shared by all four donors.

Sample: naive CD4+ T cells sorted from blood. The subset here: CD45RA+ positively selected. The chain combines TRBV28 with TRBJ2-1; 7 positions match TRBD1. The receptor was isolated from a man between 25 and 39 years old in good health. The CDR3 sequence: CASSRDSRWYSEQFF. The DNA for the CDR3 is TGTGCCAGCAGTCGGGACAGTCGATGGTACAGCGAGCAGTTCTTC.